This T cell receptor (beta chain) appears in the sequencing data of a study of blood T cell repertoires in COVID-19. The wider study: Material from acute and convalescent COVID-19 was sourced from the United States, Italy and Spain. Sample material is recorded as cDNA or gDNA derived from T cells, B-cell-depleted T cells, or PBMCs.

Authors' processing steps: Nucleated cell number was recorded as an estimate derived from reference gene primer amplification. Assay used: immunoSEQ multiplex PCR; TCRdb lists only in-frame clones, some missing. V and J calls and clone size are as listed in that table; D and trimming were resolved from the DNA. Here the sample spans 150,000 to 200,000 clones, 80% to 90% being singletons. The CDR3 sequence is 15 residues long. The J segment lost 3 bases and the V segment lost 4 bases, leaving 5 bases of the junction unmatched. CDR1 is SGDLS and CDR2 is YYNGEE in the germline V gene. J is TRBJ2-2 and V is TRBV9; TRBD1 agrees at 8 bases. The TCR originated in a woman younger than 35 who had recovered from COVID-19. The sequencing sample was made of peripheral blood. In DNA, the CDR3 is TGTGCCAGCAGCCTCCGGACAGGGTACACCGGGGAGCTGTTTTTT. It translates to CASSLRTGYTGELFF.